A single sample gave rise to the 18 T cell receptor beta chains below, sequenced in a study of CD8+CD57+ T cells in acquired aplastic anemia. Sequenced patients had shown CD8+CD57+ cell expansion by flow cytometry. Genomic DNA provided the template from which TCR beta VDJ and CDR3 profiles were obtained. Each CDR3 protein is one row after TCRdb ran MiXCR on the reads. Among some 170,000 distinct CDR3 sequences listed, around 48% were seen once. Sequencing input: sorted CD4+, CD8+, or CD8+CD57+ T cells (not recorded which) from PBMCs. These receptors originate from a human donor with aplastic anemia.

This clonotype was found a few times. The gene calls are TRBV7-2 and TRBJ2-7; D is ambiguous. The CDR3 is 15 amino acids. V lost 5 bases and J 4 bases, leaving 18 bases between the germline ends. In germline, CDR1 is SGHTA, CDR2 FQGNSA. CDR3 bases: TGTGCCAGCAGCCCGAGCCCGGAGACGGTTTACGAGCAGTACTTC. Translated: CASSPSPETVYEQYF. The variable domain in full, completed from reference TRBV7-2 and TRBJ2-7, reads GAGVSQSPSNKVTEKGKDVELRCDPISGHTALYWYRQSLGQGLEFLIYFQGNSAPDKSGLPSDRFSAERTGGSVSTLTIQRTQQEDSAVYLCASSPSPETVYEQYFGPGTRLTVT.

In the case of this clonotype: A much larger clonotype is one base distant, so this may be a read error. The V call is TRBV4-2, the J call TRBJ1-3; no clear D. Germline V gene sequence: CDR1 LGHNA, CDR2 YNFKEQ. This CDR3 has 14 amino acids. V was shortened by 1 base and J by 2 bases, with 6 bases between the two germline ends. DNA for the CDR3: TGTGCCAGCAGCCAAGCAAGGACTGGAAACACCATATATTTT. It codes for CASSQARTGNTIYF.

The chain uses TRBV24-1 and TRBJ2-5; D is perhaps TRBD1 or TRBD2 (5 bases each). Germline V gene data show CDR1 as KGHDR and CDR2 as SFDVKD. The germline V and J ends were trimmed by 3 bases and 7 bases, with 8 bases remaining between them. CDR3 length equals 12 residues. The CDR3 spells CATSDPGGTQYF. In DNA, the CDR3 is TGTGCCACCAGTGATCCTGGGGGGACCCAGTACTTC.

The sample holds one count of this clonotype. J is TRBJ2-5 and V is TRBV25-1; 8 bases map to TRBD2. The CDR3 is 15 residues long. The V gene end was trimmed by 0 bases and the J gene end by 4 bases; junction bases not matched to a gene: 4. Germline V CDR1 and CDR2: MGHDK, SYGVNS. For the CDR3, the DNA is TGTGCCAGCAGTGAATATAGCGGGGAGCGAGAGACCCAGTACTTC. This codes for CASSEYSGERETQYF.

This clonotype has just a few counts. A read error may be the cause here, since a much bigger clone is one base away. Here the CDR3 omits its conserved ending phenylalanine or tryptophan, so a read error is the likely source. The CDR3 nucleotides are TGTGCCAGCAGTGGGACTAGCGGGGCTACACTTGGGACCCAGTACCTC. Its translation: CASSGTSGATLGTQYL. The chain links TRBV2 to TRBJ2-5; 12 nucleotides align to TRBD2. CDR3 length: 16 amino acids. With V trimmed by 4 bases and J by 7 bases, 10 bases remained unmatched. Germline V gene sequence: CDR1 SNHLY, CDR2 FYNNEI.

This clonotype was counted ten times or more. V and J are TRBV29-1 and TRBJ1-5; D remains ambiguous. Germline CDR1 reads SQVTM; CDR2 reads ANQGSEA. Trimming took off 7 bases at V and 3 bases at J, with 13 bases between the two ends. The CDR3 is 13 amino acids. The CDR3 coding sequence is TGCAGCGGATCAGACGGAATCAATCAGCCCCAGCATTTT. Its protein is CSGSDGINQPQHF.

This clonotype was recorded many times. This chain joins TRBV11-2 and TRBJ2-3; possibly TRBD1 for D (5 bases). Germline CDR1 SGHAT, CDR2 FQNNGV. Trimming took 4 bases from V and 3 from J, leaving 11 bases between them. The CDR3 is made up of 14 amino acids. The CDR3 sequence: CASSSGRGTDTQYF. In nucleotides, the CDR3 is TGTGCCAGCAGCTCTGGTAGGGGAACAGATACGCAGTATTTT.

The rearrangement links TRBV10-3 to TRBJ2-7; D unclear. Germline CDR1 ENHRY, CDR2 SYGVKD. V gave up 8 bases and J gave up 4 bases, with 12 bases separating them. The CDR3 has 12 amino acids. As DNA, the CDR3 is TGTGCCATCTGTGTTAGCCCTTACGAGCAGTACTTC. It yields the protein CAICVSPYEQYF.

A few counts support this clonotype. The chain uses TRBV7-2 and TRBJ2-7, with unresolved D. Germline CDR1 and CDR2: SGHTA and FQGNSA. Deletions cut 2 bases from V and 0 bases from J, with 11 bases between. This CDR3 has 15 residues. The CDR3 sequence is CASSLIPGSSYEQYF. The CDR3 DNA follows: TGTGCCAGCAGCTTAATCCCTGGCAGCTCCTACGAGCAGTACTTC. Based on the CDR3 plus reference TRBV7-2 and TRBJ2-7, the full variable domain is GAGVSQSPSNKVTEKGKDVELRCDPISGHTALYWYRQSLGQGLEFLIYFQGNSAPDKSGLPSDRFSAERTGGSVSTLTIQRTQQEDSAVYLCASSLIPGSSYEQYFGPGTRLTVT.

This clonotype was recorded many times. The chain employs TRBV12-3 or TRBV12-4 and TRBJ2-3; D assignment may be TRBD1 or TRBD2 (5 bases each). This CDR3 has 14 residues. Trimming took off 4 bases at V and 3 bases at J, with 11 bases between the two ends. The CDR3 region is CASSWGRRTDTQYF. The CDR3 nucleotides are TGTGCCAGCAGTTGGGGACGGAGGACAGATACGCAGTATTTT.

This CDR3 is CATSDPPGQPANTGELFF. The CDR3, as DNA: TGTGCCACCAGTGATCCACCGGGACAGCCCGCGAACACCGGGGAGCTGTTTTTT. The rearrangement links TRBV24-1 to TRBJ2-2; TRBD1 agrees at 7 bases. This CDR3 contains 18 residues. Germline CDR1 KGHDR, CDR2 SFDVKD. V was clipped by 3 bases and J by 0 bases; unmatched bases: 9.

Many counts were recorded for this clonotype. The CDR3 spells CASSRGTSLYTDTQYF. The CDR3 DNA follows: TGTGCCAGCAGCCGAGGGACTAGCCTATACACAGATACGCAGTATTTT. The V call is TRBV12-3 or TRBV12-4, the J call TRBJ2-3; 9 positions agree with TRBD2. V lost 6 bases, J lost 2 bases, and 9 bases stayed unmatched. CDR3 length: 16 amino acids.

This CDR3 is CASSAQGNQPQHF. The CDR3, as DNA: TGTGCCAGCAGTGCACAGGGAAATCAGCCCCAGCATTTT. J is TRBJ1-5 and V is TRBV2; possible D gene TRBD1, 6 bases. The CDR3 consists of 13 residues. V lost 4 bases and J lost 4, with 8 bases in between. Germline V gene data show CDR1 as SNHLY and CDR2 as FYNNEI.

CDR3 in amino acids: CATSSLYASNEQFF. CDR3 nucleotides: TGTGCCACCAGCAGCTTATATGCAAGCAATGAGCAGTTCTTC. This chain joins TRBV15 and TRBJ2-1; D is uncertain. Germline assignment: CDR1 LNHNV and CDR2 YYDKDF (reference sequence). V was trimmed by 3 bases and J by 6 bases, leaving 12 bases between them. The CDR3 extends over 14 amino acids.

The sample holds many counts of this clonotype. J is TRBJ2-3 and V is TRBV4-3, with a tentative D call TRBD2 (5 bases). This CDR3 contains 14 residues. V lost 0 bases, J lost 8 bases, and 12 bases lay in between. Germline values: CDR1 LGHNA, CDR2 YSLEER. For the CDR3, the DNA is TGCGCCAGCAGCCAAGATCCCGTGGCGGGTACGCAGTATTTT. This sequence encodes CASSQDPVAGTQYF.

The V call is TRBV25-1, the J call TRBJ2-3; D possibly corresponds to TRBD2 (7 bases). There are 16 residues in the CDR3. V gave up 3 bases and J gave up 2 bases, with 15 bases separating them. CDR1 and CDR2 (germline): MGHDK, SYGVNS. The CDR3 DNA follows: TGTGCCAGCAGTGAGGGGGGGCGATCCCACACAGATACGCAGTATTTT. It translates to CASSEGGRSHTDTQYF.

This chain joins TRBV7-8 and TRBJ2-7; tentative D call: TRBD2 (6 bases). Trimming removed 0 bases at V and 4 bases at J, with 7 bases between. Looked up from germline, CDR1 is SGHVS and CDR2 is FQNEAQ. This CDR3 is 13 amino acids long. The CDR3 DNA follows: TGTGCCAGCAGCTTAGCGGAGGGTTACGAGCAGTACTTC. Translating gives CASSLAEGYEQYF.

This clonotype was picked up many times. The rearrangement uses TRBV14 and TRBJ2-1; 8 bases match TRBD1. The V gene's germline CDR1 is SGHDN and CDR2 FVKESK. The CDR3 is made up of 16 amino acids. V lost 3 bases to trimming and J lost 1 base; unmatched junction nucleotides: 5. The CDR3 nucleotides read TGTGCCAGCAGCCACTTGACAGGGGCTTCCTACAATGAGCAGTTCTTC. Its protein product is CASSHLTGASYNEQFF.